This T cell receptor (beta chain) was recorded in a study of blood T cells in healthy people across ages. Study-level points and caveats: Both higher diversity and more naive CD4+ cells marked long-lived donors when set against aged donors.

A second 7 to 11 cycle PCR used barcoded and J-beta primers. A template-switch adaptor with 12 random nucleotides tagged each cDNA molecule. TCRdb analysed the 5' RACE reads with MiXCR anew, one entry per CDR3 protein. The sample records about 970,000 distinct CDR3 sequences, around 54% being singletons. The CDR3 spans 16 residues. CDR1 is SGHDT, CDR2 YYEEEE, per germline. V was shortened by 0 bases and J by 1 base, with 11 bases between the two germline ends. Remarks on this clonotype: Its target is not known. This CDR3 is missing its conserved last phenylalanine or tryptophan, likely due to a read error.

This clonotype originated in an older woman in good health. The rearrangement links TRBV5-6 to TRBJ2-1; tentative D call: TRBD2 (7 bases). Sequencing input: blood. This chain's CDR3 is CASSLVGGASYNEQFL. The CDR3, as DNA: TGTGCCAGCAGCTTGGTGGGGGGGGCGTCCTACAATGAGCAGTTCTTG.